This T cell receptor (beta chain) stems from a study of shared clonotypes between healthy human individuals. This clone was seen ten or more times. What it binds is unknown. Trimming stripped 2 bases from V and 9 bases from J, with 14 bases between. There are 14 residues in the CDR3. CDR1 and CDR2 from the germline V gene are MGHDK and SYGVNS. Whole-study results and caveats: When compared with the clonotypes that were shared by all four sorted-subset donors, the non-shared clonotypes turned out to have lower generation probabilities.

The method was immunoSEQ multiplex PCR; TCRdb's version includes in-frame clones alone and lacks a portion of them. This sample has 730,000 or so clones; roughly 78% occur once, and the top ten carry 1.8%. The sequenced sample consisted of memory CD4+ T cells sorted from blood. Described subset: CD45RA-negative fraction. This rearrangement joins TRBV25-1 to TRBJ1-5; D uncertain. The sequence was obtained from a woman aged 25 to 39 in good health. The CDR3 sequence is CASSEGGRGRPQHF. For the CDR3, the DNA is TGTGCCAGCAGTGAAGGCGGCCGGGGTCGGCCCCAGCATTTT.